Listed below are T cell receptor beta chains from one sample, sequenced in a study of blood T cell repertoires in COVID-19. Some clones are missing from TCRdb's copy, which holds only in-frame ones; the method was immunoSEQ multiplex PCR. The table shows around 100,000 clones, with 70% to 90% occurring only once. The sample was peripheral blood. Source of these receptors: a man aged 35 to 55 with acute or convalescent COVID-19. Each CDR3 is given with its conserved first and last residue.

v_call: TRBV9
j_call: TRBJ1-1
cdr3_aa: CASSVGWRNTEAFF

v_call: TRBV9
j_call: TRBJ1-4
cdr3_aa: CASSVEGVNEKLFF

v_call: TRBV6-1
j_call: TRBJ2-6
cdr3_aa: CASSETSGGSSGANVLTF

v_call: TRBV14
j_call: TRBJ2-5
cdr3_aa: CASSSRLAGQETQYF

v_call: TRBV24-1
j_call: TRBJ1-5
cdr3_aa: CATSEGTVDNQPQHF

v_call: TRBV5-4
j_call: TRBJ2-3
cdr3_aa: CASSLYLAGDTDTQYF

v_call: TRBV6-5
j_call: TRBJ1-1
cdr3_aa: CASTPGHPNTEAFF

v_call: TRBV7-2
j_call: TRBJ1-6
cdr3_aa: CASSVTGTENSPLHF

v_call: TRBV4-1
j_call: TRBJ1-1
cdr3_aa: CASSPLGQPRNTEAFF

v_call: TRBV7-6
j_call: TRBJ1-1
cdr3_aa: CASSLALGGATEAFF

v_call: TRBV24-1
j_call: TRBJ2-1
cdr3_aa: CATRPTFRGYCVPLYNEQFF

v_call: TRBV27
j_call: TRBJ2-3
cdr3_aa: CASSPSGGANTQYF

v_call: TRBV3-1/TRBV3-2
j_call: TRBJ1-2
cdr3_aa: CASSQAAGGFIYGYTF

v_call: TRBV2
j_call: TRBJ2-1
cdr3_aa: CASLYGGGPVDEQFF

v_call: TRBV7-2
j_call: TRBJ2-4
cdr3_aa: CASSFTGAGIQYF

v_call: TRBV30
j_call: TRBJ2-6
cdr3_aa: CAWSRGLEANVLTF

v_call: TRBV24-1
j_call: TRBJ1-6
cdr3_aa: CATSDHRGSPLHF

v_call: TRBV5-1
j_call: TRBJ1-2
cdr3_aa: CASSPKQGANYGYTF

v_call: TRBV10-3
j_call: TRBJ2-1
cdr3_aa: CAISALPGTSGGGGQFF

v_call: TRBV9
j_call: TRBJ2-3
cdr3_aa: CASSWGGSGIKSTDTQYF

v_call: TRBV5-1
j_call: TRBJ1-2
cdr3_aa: CASSLAGILGYTF

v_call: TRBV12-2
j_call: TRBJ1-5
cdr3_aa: CASRLGDRGWFQPQHF

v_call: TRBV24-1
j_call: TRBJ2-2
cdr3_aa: CATRKAGTGNTGELFF

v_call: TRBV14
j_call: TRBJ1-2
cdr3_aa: CASSLKVGQGNYGYTF

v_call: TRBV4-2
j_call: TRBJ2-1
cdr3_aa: CASSQAGEQFF

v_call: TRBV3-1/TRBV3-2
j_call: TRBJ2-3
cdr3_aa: CASSQGPDTQYF

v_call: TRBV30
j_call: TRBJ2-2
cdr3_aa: CAWIPLSNTGELFF

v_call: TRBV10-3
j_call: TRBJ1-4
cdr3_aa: CAISESIGATNEKLFF

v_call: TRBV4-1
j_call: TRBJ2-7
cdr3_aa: CASSHAFSPEQYF

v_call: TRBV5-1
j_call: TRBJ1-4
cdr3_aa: CASSFNPVGRSLKTTNEKLFF

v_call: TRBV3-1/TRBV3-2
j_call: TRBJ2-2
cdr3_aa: CASSQLAGSNTGELFF

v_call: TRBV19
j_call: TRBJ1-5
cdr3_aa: CASSIRRGNQPQHF

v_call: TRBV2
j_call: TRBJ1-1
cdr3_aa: CASSGSRRDRGHPEAFF

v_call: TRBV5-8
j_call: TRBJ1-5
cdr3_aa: CASSRGQGMRNQPQHF

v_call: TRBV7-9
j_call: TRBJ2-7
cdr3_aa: CASSTGAYEQYF

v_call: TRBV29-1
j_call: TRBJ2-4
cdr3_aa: CSVVSGGAKNIQYF

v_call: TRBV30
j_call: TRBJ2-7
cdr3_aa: CAWSSGRAYEQYF

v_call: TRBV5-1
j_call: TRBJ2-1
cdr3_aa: CASSFSASGGAHEQFF

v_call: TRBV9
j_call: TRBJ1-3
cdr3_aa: CASRSSGNTIYF

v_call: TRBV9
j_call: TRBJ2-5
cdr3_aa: CASSVDWLGETQYF

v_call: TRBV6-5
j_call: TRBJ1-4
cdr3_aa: CASRLSGNNEKLFF

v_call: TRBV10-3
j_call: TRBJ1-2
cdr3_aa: CAISDSGGHYGYTF

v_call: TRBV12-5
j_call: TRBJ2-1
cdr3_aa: CASGSTGYEQFF

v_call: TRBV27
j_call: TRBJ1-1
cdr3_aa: CASSSPGQGPEAFF

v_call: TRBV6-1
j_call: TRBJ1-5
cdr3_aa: CASSESRGHSQPQHF

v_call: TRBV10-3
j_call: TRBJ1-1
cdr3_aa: CAIRSGTGLAEAFF

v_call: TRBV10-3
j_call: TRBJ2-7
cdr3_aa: CAISESPSDYEQYF

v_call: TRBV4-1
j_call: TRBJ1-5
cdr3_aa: CASSQELQGINQPQHF

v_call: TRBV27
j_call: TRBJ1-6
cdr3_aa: CASSFSQTGAYNSPLHF

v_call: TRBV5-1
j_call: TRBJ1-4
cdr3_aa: CASSLRREGEKLFF

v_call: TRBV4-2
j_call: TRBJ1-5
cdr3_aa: CASSQEFRQPQHF

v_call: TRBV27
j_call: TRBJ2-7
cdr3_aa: CASSLGGGAYEQYF

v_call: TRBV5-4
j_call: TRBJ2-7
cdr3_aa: CASSLGPGGREQYF

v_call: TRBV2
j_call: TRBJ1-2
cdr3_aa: CASSGFRGGDGYTF